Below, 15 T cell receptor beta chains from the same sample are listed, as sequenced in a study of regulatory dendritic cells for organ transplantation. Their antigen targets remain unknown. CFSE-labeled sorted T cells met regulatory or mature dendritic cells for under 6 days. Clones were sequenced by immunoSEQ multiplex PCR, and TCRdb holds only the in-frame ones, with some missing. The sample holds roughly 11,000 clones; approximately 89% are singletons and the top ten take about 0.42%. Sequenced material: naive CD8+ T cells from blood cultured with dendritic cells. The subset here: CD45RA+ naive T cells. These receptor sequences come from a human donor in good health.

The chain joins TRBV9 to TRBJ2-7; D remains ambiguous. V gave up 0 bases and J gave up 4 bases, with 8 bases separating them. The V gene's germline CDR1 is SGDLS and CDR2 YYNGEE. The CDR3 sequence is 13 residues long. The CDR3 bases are TGTGCCAGCAGCGTAGGGGCCGGATACGAGCAGTACTTC. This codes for CASSVGAGYEQYF.

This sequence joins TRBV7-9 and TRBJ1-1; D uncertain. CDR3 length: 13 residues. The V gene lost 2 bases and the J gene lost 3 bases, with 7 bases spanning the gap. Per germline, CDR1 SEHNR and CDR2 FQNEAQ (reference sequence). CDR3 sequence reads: CASSLRRDTEAFF. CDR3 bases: TGTGCCAGCAGCTTAAGGAGGGACACTGAAGCTTTCTTT.

The CDR3 region has the DNA TGTGCCAGCAGCCCGCCGGGACAGGGGGCGAGGGAGACCCAGTACTTC. It codes for CASSPPGQGARETQYF. This chain uses TRBV7-9 with TRBJ2-5; 12 bases fit TRBD1. The CDR3 totals 16 residues. Trimming removed 5 bases from V and 5 bases from J; junction bases left unmatched: 9. Germline loops: CDR1 SEHNR, CDR2 FQNEAQ (reference sequence).

CDR3 region: CASSPPGWDEQYF. The CDR3 DNA sequence: TGTGCCAGCTCACCACCAGGGTGGGACGAGCAGTACTTC. The chain couples TRBV18 to TRBJ2-7; D not certain. CDR3 length: 13 amino acids. Trimming pared 0 bases from V and 5 bases from J, leaving 8 bases between. Germline CDR1 reads KGHSH; CDR2 reads LQKENI.

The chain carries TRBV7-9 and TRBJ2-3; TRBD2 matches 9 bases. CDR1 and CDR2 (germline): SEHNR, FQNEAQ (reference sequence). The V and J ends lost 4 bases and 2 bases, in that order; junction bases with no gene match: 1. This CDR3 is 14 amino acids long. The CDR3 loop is CASSSSGDTDTQYF. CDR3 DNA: TGTGCCAGCAGCTCTAGCGGGGACACAGATACGCAGTATTTT.

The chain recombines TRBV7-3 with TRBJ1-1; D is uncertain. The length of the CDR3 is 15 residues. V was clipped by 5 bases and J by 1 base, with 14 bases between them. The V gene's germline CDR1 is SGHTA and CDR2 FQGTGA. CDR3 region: CASSLEPGGNTEAFF. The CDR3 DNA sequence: TGTGCCAGCAGCCTAGAACCGGGCGGGAACACTGAAGCTTTCTTT.

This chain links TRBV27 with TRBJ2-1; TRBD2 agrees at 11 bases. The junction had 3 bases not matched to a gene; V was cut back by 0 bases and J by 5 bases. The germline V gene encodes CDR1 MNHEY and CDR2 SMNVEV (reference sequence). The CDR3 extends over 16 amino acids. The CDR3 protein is CASSLSTSGSNNEQFF. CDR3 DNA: TGTGCCAGCAGTTTATCTACTAGCGGGAGTAACAATGAGCAGTTCTTC.

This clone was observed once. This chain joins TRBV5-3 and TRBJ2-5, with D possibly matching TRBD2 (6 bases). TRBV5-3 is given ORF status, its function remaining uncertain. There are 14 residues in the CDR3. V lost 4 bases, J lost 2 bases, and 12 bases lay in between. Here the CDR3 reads CARSPGERQETQYF. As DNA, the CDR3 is TGTGCCAGAAGCCCGGGGGAAAGGCAAGAGACCCAGTACTTC.

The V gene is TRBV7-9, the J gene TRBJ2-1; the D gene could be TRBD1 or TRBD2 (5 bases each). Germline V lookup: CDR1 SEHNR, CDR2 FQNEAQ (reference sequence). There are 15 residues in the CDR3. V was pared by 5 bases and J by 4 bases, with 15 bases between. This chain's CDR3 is CASSPEGRLYNEQFF. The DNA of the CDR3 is TGTGCCAGCAGCCCAGAGGGACGGCTATACAATGAGCAGTTCTTC. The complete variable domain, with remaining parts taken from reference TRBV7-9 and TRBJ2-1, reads DTGVSQNPRHKITKRGQNVTFRCDPISEHNRLYWYRQTLGQGPEFLTYFQNEAQLEKSRLLSDRFSAERPKGSFSTLEIQRTEQGDSAMYLCASSPEGRLYNEQFFGPGTRLTVL.

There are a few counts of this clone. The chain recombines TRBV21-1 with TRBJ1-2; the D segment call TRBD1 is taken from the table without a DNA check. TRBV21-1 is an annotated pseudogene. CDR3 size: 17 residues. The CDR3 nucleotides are TGTGCCAGCAGCAAGTCTTTGGGTGGGACAGATCAAAATGGCTACACCTTC. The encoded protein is CASSKSLGGTDQNGYTF.

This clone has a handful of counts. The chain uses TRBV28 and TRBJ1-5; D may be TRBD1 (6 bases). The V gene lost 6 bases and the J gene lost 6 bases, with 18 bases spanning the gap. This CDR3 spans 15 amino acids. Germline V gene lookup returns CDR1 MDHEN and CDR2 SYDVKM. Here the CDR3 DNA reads TGTGCCAGCAGAGACCAGGGGACCAAGTCTCAGCCCCAGCATTTT. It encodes CASRDQGTKSQPQHF.

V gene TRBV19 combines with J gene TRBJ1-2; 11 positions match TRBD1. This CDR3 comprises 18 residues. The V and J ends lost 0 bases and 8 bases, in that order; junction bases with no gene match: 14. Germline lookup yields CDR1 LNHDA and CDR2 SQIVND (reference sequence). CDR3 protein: CASSIDLGTGGLIFGYTF. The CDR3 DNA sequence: TGTGCCAGTAGTATAGATTTGGGGACAGGGGGGCTCATTTTCGGCTACACCTTC. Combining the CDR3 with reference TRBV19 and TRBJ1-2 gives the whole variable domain DGGITQSPKYLFRKEGQNVTLSCEQNLNHDAMYWYRQDPGQGLRLIYYSQIVNDFQKGDIAEGYSVSREKKESFPLTVTSAQKNPTAFYLCASSIDLGTGGLIFGYTFGSGTRLTVV.

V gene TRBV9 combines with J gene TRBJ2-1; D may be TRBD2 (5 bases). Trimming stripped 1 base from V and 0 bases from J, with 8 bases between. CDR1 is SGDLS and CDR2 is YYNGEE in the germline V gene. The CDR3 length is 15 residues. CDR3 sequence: CASSVSGNSYNEQFF. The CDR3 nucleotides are TGTGCCAGCAGCGTAAGCGGCAACTCCTACAATGAGCAGTTCTTC.

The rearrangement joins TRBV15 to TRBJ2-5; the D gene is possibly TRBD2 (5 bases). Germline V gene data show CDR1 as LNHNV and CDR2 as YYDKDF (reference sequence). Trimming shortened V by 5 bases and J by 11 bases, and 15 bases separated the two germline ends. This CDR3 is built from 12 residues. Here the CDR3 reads CATSFFEGEQYF. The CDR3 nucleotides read TGTGCCACCAGCTTCTTTGAGGGAGAGCAGTACTTC.

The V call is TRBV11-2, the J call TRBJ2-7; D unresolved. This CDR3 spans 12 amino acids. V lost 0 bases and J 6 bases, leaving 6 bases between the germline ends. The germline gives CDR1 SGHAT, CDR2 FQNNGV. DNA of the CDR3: TGTGCCAGCAGCTTAGATCTTCCCGAGCAGTACTTC. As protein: CASSLDLPEQYF.